This T cell receptor (beta chain) was found in a study of control samples from healthy donors and cancer patients. Sequenced by immunoSEQ multiplex PCR; TCRdb stores in-frame clones only, minus some. The sample records about 160,000 clones, roughly 94% being singletons. With 1 base removed from V and 0 bases from J, the gap between germline ends came to 16 bases. The CDR3 runs 18 residues. CDR1 is SGHAT, CDR2 FQNNGV, per germline. The chain employs TRBV11-2 and TRBJ1-3; D ambiguous. Sequenced input: PBMCs. The clonotype comes from a man between 60 and 70 years old with colorectal cancer. The CDR3 DNA reads as TGTGCCAGCAGCTTAGGTTGGAGCGGCCATTTCTCTGGAAACACCATATATTTT. This gives the protein CASSLGWSGHFSGNTIYF.